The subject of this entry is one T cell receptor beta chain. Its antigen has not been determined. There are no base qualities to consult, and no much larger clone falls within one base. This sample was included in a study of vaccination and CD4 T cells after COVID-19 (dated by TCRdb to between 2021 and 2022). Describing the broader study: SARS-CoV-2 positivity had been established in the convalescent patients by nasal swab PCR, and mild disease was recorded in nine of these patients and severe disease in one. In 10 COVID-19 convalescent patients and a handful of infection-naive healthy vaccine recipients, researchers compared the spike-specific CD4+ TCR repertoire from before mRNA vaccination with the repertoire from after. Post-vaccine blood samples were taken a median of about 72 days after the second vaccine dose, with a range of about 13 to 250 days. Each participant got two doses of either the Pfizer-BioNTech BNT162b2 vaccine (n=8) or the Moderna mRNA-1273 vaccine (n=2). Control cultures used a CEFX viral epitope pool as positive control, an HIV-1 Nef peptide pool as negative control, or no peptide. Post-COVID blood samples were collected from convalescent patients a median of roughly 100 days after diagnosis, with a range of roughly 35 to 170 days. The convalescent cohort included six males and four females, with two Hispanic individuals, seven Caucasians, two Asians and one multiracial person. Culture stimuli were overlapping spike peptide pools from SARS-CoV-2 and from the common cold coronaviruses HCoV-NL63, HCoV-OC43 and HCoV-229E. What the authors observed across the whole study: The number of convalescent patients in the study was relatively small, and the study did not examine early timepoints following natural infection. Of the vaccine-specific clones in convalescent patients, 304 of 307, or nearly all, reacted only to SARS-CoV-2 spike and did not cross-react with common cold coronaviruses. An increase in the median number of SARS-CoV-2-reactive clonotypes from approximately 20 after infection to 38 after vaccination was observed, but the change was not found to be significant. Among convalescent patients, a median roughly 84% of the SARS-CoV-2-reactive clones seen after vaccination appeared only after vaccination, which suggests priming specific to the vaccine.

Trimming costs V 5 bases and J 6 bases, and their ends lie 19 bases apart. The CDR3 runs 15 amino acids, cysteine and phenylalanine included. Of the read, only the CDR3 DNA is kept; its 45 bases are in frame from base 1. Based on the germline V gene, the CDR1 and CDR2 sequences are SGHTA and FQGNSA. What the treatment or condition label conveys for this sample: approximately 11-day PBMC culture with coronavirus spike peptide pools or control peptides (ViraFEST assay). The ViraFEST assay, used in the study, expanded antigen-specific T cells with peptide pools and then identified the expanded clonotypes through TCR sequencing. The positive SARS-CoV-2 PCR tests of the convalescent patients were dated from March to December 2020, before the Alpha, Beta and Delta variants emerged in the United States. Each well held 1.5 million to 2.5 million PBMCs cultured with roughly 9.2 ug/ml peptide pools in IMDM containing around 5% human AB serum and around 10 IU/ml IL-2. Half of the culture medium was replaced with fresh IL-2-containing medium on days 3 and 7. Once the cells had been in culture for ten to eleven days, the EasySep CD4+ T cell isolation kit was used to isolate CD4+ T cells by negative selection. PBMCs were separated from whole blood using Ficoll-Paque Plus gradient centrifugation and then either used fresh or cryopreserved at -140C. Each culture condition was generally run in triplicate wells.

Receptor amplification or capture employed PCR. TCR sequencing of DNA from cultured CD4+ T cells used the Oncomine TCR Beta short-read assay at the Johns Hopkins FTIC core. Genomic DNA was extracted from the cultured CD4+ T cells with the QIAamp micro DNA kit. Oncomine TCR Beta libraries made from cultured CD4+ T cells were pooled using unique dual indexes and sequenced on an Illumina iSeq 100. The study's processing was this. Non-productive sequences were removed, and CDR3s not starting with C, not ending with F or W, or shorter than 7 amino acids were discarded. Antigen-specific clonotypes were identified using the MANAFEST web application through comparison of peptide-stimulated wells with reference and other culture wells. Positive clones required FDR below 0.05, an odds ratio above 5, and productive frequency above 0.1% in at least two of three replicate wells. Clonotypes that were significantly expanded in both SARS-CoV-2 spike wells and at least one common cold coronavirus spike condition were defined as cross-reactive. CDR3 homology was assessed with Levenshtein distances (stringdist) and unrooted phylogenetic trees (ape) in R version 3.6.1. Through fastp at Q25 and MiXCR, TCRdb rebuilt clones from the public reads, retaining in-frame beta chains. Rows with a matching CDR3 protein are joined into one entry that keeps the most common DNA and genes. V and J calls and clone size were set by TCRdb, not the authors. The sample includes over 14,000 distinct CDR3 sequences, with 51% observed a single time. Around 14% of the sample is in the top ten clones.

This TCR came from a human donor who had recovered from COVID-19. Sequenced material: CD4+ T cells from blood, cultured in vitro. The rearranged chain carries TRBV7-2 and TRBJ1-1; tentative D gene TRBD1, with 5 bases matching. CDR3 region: CASSQPRGGGSEAFF. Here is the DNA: TGTGCCAGCAGCCAACCCCGGGGGGGAGGTTCTGAAGCTTTCTTT.